Listed below are T cell receptor beta chains from one sample, sequenced in a study of Tregs in tolerant kidney transplant recipients. TCRdb keeps only in-frame clones here, not all; method: immunoSEQ multiplex PCR. In the table there are 90,000 or so clones, approximately 94% of which are singletons. The starting material was CD4+ T cells from blood (PBMCs), obtained 12 months after the transplant. The receptors come from a human patient who received a combined kidney and bone marrow transplant. Some T cells may be graft donor cells. Each CDR3 is given with its conserved first and last residue. The D gene is left open where the match is weak. A clone size is listed for some rows: how often the clone was seen (once, few, many), or a class if it is expanded.

TRBV6-1,TRBJ1-2,-,-,TGTGCCAGCAGTGATTTTAATGGCTACACCTTC,CASSDFNGYTF
TRBV10-3,TRBJ1-6,-,-,TGTGCCATCAGTGAGTCGAATTCCCCCTTCAACAATTCCCCCCTCCACTTT,CAISESNSPFNNSPLHF
TRBV9,TRBJ2-5,TRBD2,-,TGTGCCAGCAGCCCGACTAGCGGGGGGGCCGGCGAGACCCAGTACTTC,CASSPTSGGAGETQYF
TRBV7-6,TRBJ2-5,-,once,TGTGCCAGCAGCTTAGTGGGGGCGGAGCAAGAGACCCAGTACTTC,CASSLVGAEQETQYF
TRBV7-8,TRBJ2-1,-,-,TGTGCCAGCAGGGAACGACCCGGGTACAATGAGCAGTTCTTC,CASRERPGYNEQFF
TRBV6-6,TRBJ1-4,TRBD1,-,TGTGCCAGCAGTTACACCGGGACAGGGAAGGAAAAACTGTTTTTT,CASSYTGTGKEKLFF
TRBV7-9,TRBJ1-3,-,-,TGTGCCAGCAGCCTCCTTGGGGGGGCTGGAAACACCATATATTTT,CASSLLGGAGNTIYF
TRBV6-6,TRBJ1-3,TRBD1,-,TGTGCCAGCAGTAAGACAGGGACGAGTAACACCATATATTTT,CASSKTGTSNTIYF
TRBV28,TRBJ1-4,TRBD1,-,TGTGCCAGCAGTTTAGGACAGGGGGTGGGCGAAAAACTGTTTTTT,CASSLGQGVGEKLFF
TRBV7-3,TRBJ2-4,TRBD1,-,TGTGCCAGCAGCTTAGAGGACAGGGGGTTAGCCAAAAACATTCAGTACTTC,CASSLEDRGLAKNIQYF
TRBV5-1,TRBJ2-2,TRBD2,once,TGCGCCAGCAGCCGACTAGCGGGAGTCGGGGAGCTGTTTTTT,CASSRLAGVGELFF
TRBV5-1,TRBJ2-1,TRBD2,-,TGCGCCAGCAGCTTGGGGTGGGTCTATCGAGCGGGGGGGCCCAATGAGCAGTTCTTC,CASSLGWVYRAGGPNEQFF
TRBV18,TRBJ2-7,-,-,TGTGCCAGCTCACCCGGGTTGGCGTCGGGCGAGCAGTACTTC,CASSPGLASGEQYF
TRBV4-3,TRBJ2-7,TRBD2,-,TGCGCCAGCAGCCAAGAAAGCGGGATCCCCTCCTACGAGCAGTACTTC,CASSQESGIPSYEQYF
TRBV7-6,TRBJ1-5,TRBD1,once,TGTGCCAGCAGCTCAACCACTGGACAGGGTGGCAATCAGCCCCAGCATTTT,CASSSTTGQGGNQPQHF
TRBV5-5,TRBJ1-1,-,-,TGTGCCAGCAGCTTTTCAAACAGCTTGAACACTGAAGCTTTCTTT,CASSFSNSLNTEAFF
TRBV7-9,TRBJ2-7,-,-,TGTGCCAGCAGAACCCTACCCGGGGGAGAGCAGTACTTC,CASRTLPGGEQYF
TRBV2,TRBJ2-3,TRBD2,-,TGTGCCAGCAGTGAACCTCTTATACTAGCGAAGGATACGCAGTATTTT,CASSEPLILAKDTQYF
TRBV4-3,TRBJ1-4,-,-,TGCGCCAGCAGCCCAAGAGCCAATGAAAAACTGTTTTTT,CASSPRANEKLFF
TRBV28,TRBJ2-7,TRBD1,-,TGTGCCAGCAGTACCCTATCCGGGACAGGGTGGTACGAGCAGTACTTC,CASSTLSGTGWYEQYF
TRBV27,TRBJ2-3,-,-,TGTGCCAGCAGTCCGTACCGGGACATCATGTTAAATACGCAGTATTTT,CASSPYRDIMLNTQYF
TRBV5-1,TRBJ1-6,-,-,TGCGCCAGCAGCTCCCTACAGGGTTCACCCCTCCACTTT,CASSSLQGSPLHF
TRBV4-3,TRBJ1-2,-,-,TGCGCCAGCAGCCAAGAGGCGGGCGGAAGCTACACCTTC,CASSQEAGGSYTF
TRBV27,TRBJ2-2,TRBD2,-,TGTGCCAGCAGTTTGCTAGCGGGGTTATACACCGGGGAGCTGTTTTTT,CASSLLAGLYTGELFF
TRBV30,TRBJ2-7,TRBD2,-,TGTGCCTGGGGAATGGGGGGGAACTCCTACGAGCAGTACTTC,CAWGMGGNSYEQYF
TRBV13,TRBJ2-7,TRBD2,-,TGTGCCAGCAGCTTAGTCCGACGGGGGGTCCCCTACGAGCAGTACTTC,CASSLVRRGVPYEQYF
TRBV15,TRBJ1-5,-,-,TGTGCCACCAGCAGAGATCCGGGGGGCAATCAGCCCCAGCATTTT,CATSRDPGGNQPQHF
TRBV7-2,TRBJ1-1,TRBD1,-,TGTGCCAGCAGCTTAGCAGGGGGCGGGAACACTGAAGCTTTCTTT,CASSLAGGGNTEAFF
TRBV29-1,TRBJ2-1,-,once,TGCAGCGCCGACCTGCGGGGGCAGGCCTACAATGAGCAGTTCTTC,CSADLRGQAYNEQFF
TRBV11-3,TRBJ1-1,-,-,TGTGCCAGCAGCTTAGCGGGGACACTGAACACTGAAGCTTTCTTT,CASSLAGTLNTEAFF
TRBV9,TRBJ2-2,-,-,TGTGCCAGCAGTCTCCTAGGGACTGCTCCCGGGGAGCTGTTTTTT,CASSLLGTAPGELFF
TRBV4-1,TRBJ2-5,TRBD2,once,TGCGCCAGCAGCCGGACTAGCGGGCCCCAAGAGACCCAGTACTTC,CASSRTSGPQETQYF
TRBV9,TRBJ2-3,TRBD2,-,TGTGCCAGCAGCGTTTTAGCGGGGCCCACAGATACGCAGTATTTT,CASSVLAGPTDTQYF
TRBV6-5,TRBJ1-2,-,-,TGTGCCAGCAGTTACGACGGACAGCCGCTCTATGGCTACACCTTC,CASSYDGQPLYGYTF
TRBV6-7,TRBJ1-2,-,-,TGTGCCAGCAATTTAACAGGGTTACCTGGCTACACCTTC,CASNLTGLPGYTF
TRBV25-1,TRBJ1-5,TRBD1,-,TGTGCCAGCAGCGCTACAGGGGGGAGCAATCAGCCCCAGCATTTT,CASSATGGSNQPQHF
TRBV30,TRBJ1-1,TRBD1,-,TGTGCCTGGAATTCCCCCGGGACAGGGAACACTGAAGCTTTCTTT,CAWNSPGTGNTEAFF
TRBV7-8,TRBJ2-1,TRBD1,-,TGTGCCAGCAGTCAAGACAGGGGGCGCGTTGAGCAGTTCTTC,CASSQDRGRVEQFF
TRBV12-5,TRBJ2-5,-,-,TGTGCTAGTGATTCGACAGGACTTTCCGAGACCCAGTACTTC,CASDSTGLSETQYF
TRBV20-1,TRBJ2-3,TRBD1,-,TGCAGTGGGACAGGGGCAGATACGCAGTATTTT,CSGTGADTQYF
TRBV29-1,TRBJ1-2,-,once,TGCAGCGTTGAAAGGGCAGGGCAAGCTAACTATGGCTACACCTTC,CSVERAGQANYGYTF